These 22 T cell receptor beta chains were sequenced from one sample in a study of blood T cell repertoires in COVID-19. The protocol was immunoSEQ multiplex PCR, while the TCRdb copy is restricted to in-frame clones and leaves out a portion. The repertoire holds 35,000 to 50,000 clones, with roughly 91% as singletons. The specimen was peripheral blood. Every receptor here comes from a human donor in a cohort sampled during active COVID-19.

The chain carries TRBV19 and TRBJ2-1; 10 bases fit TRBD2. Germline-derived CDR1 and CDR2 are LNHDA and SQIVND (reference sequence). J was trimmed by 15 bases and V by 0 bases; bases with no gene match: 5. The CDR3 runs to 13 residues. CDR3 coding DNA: TGTGCCAGTAGTATAGATGCACTAGCGGGGCGGTTCTTC. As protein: CASSIDALAGRFF.

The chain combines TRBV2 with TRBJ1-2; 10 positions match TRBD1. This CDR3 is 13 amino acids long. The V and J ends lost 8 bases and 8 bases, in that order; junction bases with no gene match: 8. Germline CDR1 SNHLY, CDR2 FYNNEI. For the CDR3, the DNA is TGTGCCAGCGGAAATGACAGGGGGCGAGGCTACACCTTC. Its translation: CASGNDRGRGYTF.

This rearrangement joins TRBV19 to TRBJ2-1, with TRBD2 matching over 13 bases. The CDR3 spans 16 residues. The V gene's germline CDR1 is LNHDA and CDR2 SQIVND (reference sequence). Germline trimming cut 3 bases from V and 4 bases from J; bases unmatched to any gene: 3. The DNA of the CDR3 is TGTGCCAGTAGTATTTGGACTAGCGGGAGTTACAATGAGCAGTTCTTC. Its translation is CASSIWTSGSYNEQFF. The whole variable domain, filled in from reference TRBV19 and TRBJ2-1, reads DGGITQSPKYLFRKEGQNVTLSCEQNLNHDAMYWYRQDPGQGLRLIYYSQIVNDFQKGDIAEGYSVSREKKESFPLTVTSAQKNPTAFYLCASSIWTSGSYNEQFFGPGTRLTVL.

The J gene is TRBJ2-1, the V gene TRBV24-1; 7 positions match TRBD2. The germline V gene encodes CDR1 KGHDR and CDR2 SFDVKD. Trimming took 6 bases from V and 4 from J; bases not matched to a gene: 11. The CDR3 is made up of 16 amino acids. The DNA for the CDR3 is TGTGCCACCAGTACTGGGGGGGGGAGAATATACAATGAGCAGTTCTTC. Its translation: CATSTGGGRIYNEQFF.

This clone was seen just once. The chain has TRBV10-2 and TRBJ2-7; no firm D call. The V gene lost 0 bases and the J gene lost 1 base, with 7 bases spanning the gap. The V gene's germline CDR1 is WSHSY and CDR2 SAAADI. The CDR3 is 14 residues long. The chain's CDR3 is CASSESNLSYEQYF. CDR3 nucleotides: TGCGCCAGCAGTGAGTCGAACTTGTCCTACGAGCAGTACTTC.

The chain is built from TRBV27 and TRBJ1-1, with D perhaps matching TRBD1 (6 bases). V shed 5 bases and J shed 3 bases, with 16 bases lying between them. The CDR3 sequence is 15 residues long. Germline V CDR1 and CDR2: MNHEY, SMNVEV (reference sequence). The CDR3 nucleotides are TGTGCCAGCAGTCCCATATCAGGGGCGTACACTGAAGCTTTCTTT. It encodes CASSPISGAYTEAFF.

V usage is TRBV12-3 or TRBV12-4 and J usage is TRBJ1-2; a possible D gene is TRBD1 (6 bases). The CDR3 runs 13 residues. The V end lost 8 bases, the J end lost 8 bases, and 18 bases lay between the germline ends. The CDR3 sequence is CASRAGAVRGYTF. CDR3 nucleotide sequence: TGTGCCAGCCGGGCAGGGGCAGTAAGGGGCTACACCTTC.

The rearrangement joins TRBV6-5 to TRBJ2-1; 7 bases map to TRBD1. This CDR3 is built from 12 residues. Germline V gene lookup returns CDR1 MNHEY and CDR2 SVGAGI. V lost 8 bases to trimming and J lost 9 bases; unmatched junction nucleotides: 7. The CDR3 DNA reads TGTGCCAGCGCCTTGACAGGGATTGAGCAGTTCTTC. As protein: CASALTGIEQFF.

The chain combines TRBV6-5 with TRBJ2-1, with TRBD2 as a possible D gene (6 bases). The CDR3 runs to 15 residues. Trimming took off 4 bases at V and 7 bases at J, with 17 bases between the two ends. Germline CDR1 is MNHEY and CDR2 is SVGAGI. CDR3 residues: CASSFASGVENEQFF. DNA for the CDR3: TGTGCCAGCAGTTTCGCTTCGGGAGTGGAAAATGAGCAGTTCTTC.

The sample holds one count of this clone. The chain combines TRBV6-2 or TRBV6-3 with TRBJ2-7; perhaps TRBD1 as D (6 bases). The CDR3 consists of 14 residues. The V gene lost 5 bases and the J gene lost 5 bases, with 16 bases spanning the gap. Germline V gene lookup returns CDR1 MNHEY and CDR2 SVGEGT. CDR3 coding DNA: TGTGCCAGCAGTAAGGGGGAAGTTATTAACGAGCAGTACTTC. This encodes CASSKGEVINEQYF.

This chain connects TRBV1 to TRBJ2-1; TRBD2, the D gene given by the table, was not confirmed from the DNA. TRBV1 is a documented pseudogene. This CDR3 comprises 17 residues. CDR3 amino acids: CTSSRGGSSGIFKEQFF. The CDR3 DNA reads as TGCACCAGCAGCCGGGGAGGTAGTAGCGGGATATTCAAAGAGCAGTTCTTC.

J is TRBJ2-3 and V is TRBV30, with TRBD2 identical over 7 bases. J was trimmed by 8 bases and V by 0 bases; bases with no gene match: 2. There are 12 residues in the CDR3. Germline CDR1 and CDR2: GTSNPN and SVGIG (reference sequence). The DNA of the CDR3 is TGTGCCTGGAGTGTACGCGGGAGTACGCAGTATTTT. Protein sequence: CAWSVRGSTQYF.

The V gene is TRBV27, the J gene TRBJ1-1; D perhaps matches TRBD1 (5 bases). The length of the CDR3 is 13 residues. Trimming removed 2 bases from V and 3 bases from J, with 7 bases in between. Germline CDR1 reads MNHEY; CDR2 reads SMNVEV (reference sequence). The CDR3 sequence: CASSLRGDTEAFF. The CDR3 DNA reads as TGTGCCAGCAGTTTAAGGGGTGACACTGAAGCTTTCTTT.

In nucleotides, the CDR3 is TGTGCCAGCGCCGGGCCGACAGGGGTCGACACTGAAGCTTTCTTT. Amino acids: CASAGPTGVDTEAFF. The V and J genes are TRBV28 and TRBJ1-1; 8 nucleotides line up with TRBD1. The trim removed 8 bases at V and 3 bases at J, leaving 11 bases unmatched. Germline CDR1 reads MDHEN; CDR2 reads SYDVKM. The CDR3 extends over 15 amino acids.

The CDR3 loop is CASSHLAGEVGTQYF. The CDR3 coding sequence is TGTGCCAGCAGTCATCTAGCGGGAGAAGTCGGTACGCAGTATTTT. V and J are TRBV28 and TRBJ2-3, with TRBD2 matching over 10 bases. CDR3 length: 15 residues. From germline, CDR1 is MDHEN and CDR2 SYDVKM. Trimming removed 5 bases from V and 8 bases from J; junction bases left unmatched: 10.

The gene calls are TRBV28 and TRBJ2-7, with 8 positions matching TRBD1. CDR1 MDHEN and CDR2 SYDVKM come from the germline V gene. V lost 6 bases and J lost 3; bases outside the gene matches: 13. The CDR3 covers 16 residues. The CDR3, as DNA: TGTGCCAGCAGGCTCAAGGGGACAGGCGATCTCTACGAGCAGTACTTC. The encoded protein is CASRLKGTGDLYEQYF.

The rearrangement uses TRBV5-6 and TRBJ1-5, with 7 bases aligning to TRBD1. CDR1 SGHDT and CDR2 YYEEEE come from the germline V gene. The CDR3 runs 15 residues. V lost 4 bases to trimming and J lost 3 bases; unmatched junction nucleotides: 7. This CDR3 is CASSQTGRINQPQHF. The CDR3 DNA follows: TGTGCCAGCAGCCAGACAGGGAGGATCAATCAGCCCCAGCATTTT.

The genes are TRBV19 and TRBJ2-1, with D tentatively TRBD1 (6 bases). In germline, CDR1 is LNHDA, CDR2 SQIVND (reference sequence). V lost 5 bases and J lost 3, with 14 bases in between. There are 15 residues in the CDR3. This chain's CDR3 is CASSPRQENYNEQFF. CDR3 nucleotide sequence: TGTGCCAGTAGTCCCCGACAGGAAAACTACAATGAGCAGTTCTTC.

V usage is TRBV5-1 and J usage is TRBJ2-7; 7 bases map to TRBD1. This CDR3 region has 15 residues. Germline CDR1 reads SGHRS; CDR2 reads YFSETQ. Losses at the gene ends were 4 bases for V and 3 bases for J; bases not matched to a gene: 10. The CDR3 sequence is CASSPDPGQNYEQYF. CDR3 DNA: TGCGCCAGCAGCCCGGACCCGGGACAGAACTACGAGCAGTACTTC.

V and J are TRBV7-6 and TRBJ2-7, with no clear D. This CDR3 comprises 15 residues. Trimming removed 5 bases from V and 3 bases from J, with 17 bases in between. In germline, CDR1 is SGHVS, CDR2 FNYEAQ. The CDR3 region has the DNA TGTGCCAGCAGCCCTTATGCGGATCCGGACTACGAGCAGTACTTC. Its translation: CASSPYADPDYEQYF.

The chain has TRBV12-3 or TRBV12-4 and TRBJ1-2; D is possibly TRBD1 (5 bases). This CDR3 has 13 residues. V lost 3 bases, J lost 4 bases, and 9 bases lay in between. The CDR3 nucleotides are TGTGCCAGCAGTTTGCAAGGGGTCTATGGCTACACCTTC. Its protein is CASSLQGVYGYTF.

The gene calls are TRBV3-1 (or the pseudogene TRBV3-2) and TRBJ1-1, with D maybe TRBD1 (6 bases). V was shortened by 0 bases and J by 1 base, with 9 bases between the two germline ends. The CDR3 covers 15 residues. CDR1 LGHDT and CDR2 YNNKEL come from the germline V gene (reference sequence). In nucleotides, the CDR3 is TGTGCCAGCAGCCAAGATTCAGGGGCGAACACTGAAGCTTTCTTT. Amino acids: CASSQDSGANTEAFF.